Each of the 20 T cell receptor beta chains below was sequenced from the same sample in a study of blood T cell repertoires in COVID-19 (dated by TCRdb to the early 2020s). The library was obtained by the immunoSEQ multiplex PCR assay. Entries here come from immuneACCESS through TCRdb and include only in-frame sequences with V and J called. Some clones fail to appear in such tables; in the studies checked, an unresolved V gene covers under half of the shortfall, and the cause of the remainder is unknown. The sample records some 190,000 clones, under 90% of which are singletons. The top ten hold roughly 18% of the sample. The sequencing input was peripheral blood. Receptor source: a person aged 70 to 85 with COVID-19, enrolled during active disease.

This clone has only a few counts. The chain uses TRBV19 and TRBJ1-6; the D gene is possibly TRBD1 (5 bases). V gave up 7 bases and J gave up 8 bases, with 12 bases separating them. CDR1 LNHDA and CDR2 SQIVND come from the germline V gene (reference sequence). The CDR3 is 13 residues long. Here the CDR3 DNA reads TGTGCCAGTAAGCATCTAGGGGATTCACCCCTCCACTTT. Protein: CASKHLGDSPLHF.

The V gene is TRBV9, the J gene TRBJ1-3, with a weak D call TRBD1 (5 bases). Germline CDR1 and CDR2: SGDLS and YYNGEE. This CDR3 region has 14 residues. Trimming took 6 bases from V and 2 from J, leaving 12 bases between them. The CDR3 reads CASTVGLAGNTIYF. CDR3 nucleotide sequence: TGTGCCAGCACCGTGGGGCTGGCTGGAAACACCATATATTTT.

The chain joins TRBV6-1 to TRBJ1-3; 7 positions match TRBD1. The CDR3 has 12 residues. Germline V CDR1 and CDR2: MNHNS, SASEGT. V lost 3 bases to trimming and J lost 8 bases; unmatched junction nucleotides: 1. The CDR3 spells CASSETGYTIYF. DNA for the CDR3: TGTGCCAGCAGTGAGACAGGGTACACCATATATTTT.

J is TRBJ2-5 and V is TRBV7-2; 8 bases match TRBD2. After removal of 4 bases from V and 2 bases from J, the junction contained 0 bases not matched to a gene. The CDR3 spans 13 residues. The germline CDR1 and CDR2 sequences are SGHTA and FQGNSA. The CDR3 sequence: CASSSGGQETQYF. The CDR3 coding sequence is TGTGCCAGCAGCTCGGGGGGGCAAGAGACCCAGTACTTC.

The V gene is TRBV5-4, the J gene TRBJ2-7, with unresolved D. V was pared by 4 bases and J by 6 bases, with 14 bases between. The germline gives CDR1 SGHNT, CDR2 YYREEE (reference sequence). This CDR3 contains 13 residues. The CDR3 sequence: CASSPSGRPEQYF. The DNA of the CDR3 is TGTGCCAGCAGCCCTAGTGGCAGACCCGAGCAGTACTTC. The complete variable domain, with remaining parts taken from reference TRBV5-4 and TRBJ2-7, reads ETGVTQSPTHLIKTRGQQVTLRCSSQSGHNTVSWYQQALGQGPQFIFQYYREEENGRGNFPPRFSGLQFPNYSSELNVNALELDDSALYLCASSPSGRPEQYFGPGTRLTVT.

The chain carries TRBV4-1 and TRBJ2-1; TRBD1 agrees at 7 bases. J was trimmed by 4 bases and V by 2 bases; bases with no gene match: 5. CDR1 MGHRA and CDR2 YSYEKL come from the germline V gene. The CDR3 has 15 residues. For the CDR3, the DNA is TGCGCCAGCAGCCAACTGGGGACAGCATACAATGAGCAGTTCTTC. Protein: CASSQLGTAYNEQFF.

The sample holds one count of this clone. The chain has TRBV27 and TRBJ2-1; 8 positions agree with TRBD2. There are 16 residues in the CDR3. Germline V gives CDR1 MNHEY, CDR2 SMNVEV (reference sequence). Trimming at V came to 6 bases and at J to 4 bases, leaving 11 bases not matched to a gene. The CDR3 DNA reads as TGTGCCAGCAGCACCTATAGCGGGAAGATTTACAATGAGCAGTTCTTC. It codes for CASSTYSGKIYNEQFF.

This clone was found a few times. This chain connects TRBV6-6 to TRBJ1-6; 10 nucleotides agree with TRBD1. The junction had 13 bases not matched to a gene; V was cut back by 5 bases and J by 9 bases. This CDR3 spans 17 amino acids. Germline assignment: CDR1 MNHNY and CDR2 SVGAGI (reference sequence). CDR3 sequence reads: CASSQTTGGGFVSPLHF. The CDR3 bases are TGTGCCAGCAGTCAGACGACAGGGGGCGGCTTTGTTTCACCCCTCCACTTT.

The rearrangement uses TRBV24-1 and TRBJ1-1; D is perhaps TRBD1 (5 bases). The CDR3 sequence is 13 residues long. Trimming cost V 8 bases and J 0 bases, with 9 bases left between them. Germline V CDR1 and CDR2: KGHDR, SFDVKD. The CDR3: CATNNRMNTEAFF. CDR3 bases: TGTGCCACCAATAACAGGATGAACACTGAAGCTTTCTTT.

In regard to this clone: One end of the junction is discordant with germline, which a read error may explain. Other DNA sequences of this sample code for an identical CDR3. The rearrangement uses TRBV12-3 or TRBV12-4 and TRBJ1-2; TRBD1 is a possible D gene (6 bases). The CDR3 totals 13 residues. The CDR3 sequence is CASSLGGGYGYTF. CDR3 nucleotides: TGTGCCAGCAGCTTAGGAGGGGGCTATGGCTACACCTTC.

The rearrangement uses TRBV19 and TRBJ1-2, with unresolved D. The germline V gene encodes CDR1 LNHDA and CDR2 SQIVND (reference sequence). This CDR3 comprises 13 residues. The V end was cut by 9 bases, the J end by 12 bases, with 23 bases between. The CDR3 loop is CASSSPSTTRHTF. The CDR3 DNA reads as TGTGCCAGCTCTTCCCCATCTACGACAAGGCACACCTTC.

This chain uses TRBV5-1 with TRBJ1-2, with 10 bases lining up with TRBD1. Unmatched junction bases numbered 0, after V lost 3 bases and J lost 1 base. This CDR3 contains 14 residues. CDR1 SGHRS and CDR2 YFSETQ come from the germline V gene. The CDR3: CASSWDRGNYGYTF. The CDR3 region has the DNA TGCGCCAGCAGCTGGGACAGGGGTAACTATGGCTACACCTTC.

This chain connects TRBV11-2 to TRBJ1-6; the D gene is possibly TRBD1 (5 bases). Trimming removed 2 bases from V and 11 bases from J, with 16 bases in between. The germline V gene encodes CDR1 SGHAT and CDR2 FQNNGV. This CDR3 spans 15 amino acids. The CDR3 protein is CASSLLQGPGAPLHF. The CDR3 coding sequence is TGTGCCAGCAGCTTACTCCAGGGCCCGGGGGCACCCCTCCACTTT.

The chain recombines TRBV9 with TRBJ1-2, with 9 positions matching TRBD1. The CDR3 is 16 residues long. Germline V CDR1 and CDR2: SGDLS, YYNGEE. With 2 bases clipped from V and 5 bases from J, the junction kept 10 bases outside the gene matches. DNA of the CDR3: TGTGCCAGCAGCGTTTCCCTGGACAGGGGTTTTTATGGCTACACCTTC. Encoded protein: CASSVSLDRGFYGYTF.

V is TRBV7-2 and J is TRBJ2-1; 7 nucleotides match TRBD2. Per germline, CDR1 SGHTA and CDR2 FQGNSA. This CDR3 has 16 amino acids. J lost 5 bases, V lost 5 bases, and 12 bases had no gene match. The CDR3 region is CASSKLSGSPHNEQFF. In nucleotides, the CDR3 is TGTGCCAGCAGCAAACTTAGCGGGTCCCCCCACAATGAGCAGTTCTTC.

V gene TRBV25-1 combines with J gene TRBJ1-1; 9 positions match TRBD1. This CDR3 has 13 residues. The junction had 3 bases not matched to a gene; V was cut back by 8 bases and J by 2 bases. CDR1 and CDR2 from the germline V gene are MGHDK and SYGVNS. The CDR3 bases are TGTGCCAGCGCGGGACAGGGCAACACTGAAGCTTTCTTT. Translation: CASAGQGNTEAFF.

The V call is TRBV27, the J call TRBJ1-6, with 9 bases aligning to TRBD1. CDR3 length: 16 residues. Trimming took 9 bases from V and 6 from J; bases not matched to a gene: 12. The germline V gene has CDR1 MNHEY and CDR2 SMNVEV (reference sequence). CDR3 sequence reads: CASRMGQGIGNSPLHF. The CDR3 DNA follows: TGTGCCAGTCGAATGGGACAGGGAATCGGTAATTCACCCCTCCACTTT.

This rearrangement joins TRBV27 to TRBJ2-7, with a weak D call TRBD1 (6 bases). The CDR3 contains 15 residues. V shed 1 base and J shed 4 bases, with 14 bases lying between them. Germline CDR1 reads MNHEY; CDR2 reads SMNVEV (reference sequence). CDR3 in DNA: TGTGCCAGCAGTTTATACGGGACAAACCTTTACGAGCAGTACTTC. This encodes CASSLYGTNLYEQYF.

The chain employs TRBV27 and TRBJ2-3, with 10 nucleotides matching TRBD2. Germline V gene sequence: CDR1 MNHEY, CDR2 SMNVEV (reference sequence). The J segment lost 4 bases and the V segment lost 5 bases, leaving 21 bases of the junction unmatched. The CDR3 contains 20 residues. CDR3 residues: CASSPHVGSATSGFSDTQYF. In DNA form, the CDR3 reads TGTGCCAGCAGTCCCCATGTCGGGTCCGCGACTAGCGGGTTCTCAGATACGCAGTATTTT.

This chain joins TRBV11-1 and TRBJ2-1; D is ambiguous. The CDR3 runs 12 residues. V was pared by 2 bases and J by 6 bases, with 5 bases between. The germline V gene encodes CDR1 SGHAT and CDR2 FQDESV (reference sequence). CDR3 residues: CASSLSRNEQFF. In DNA form, the CDR3 reads TGTGCCAGCAGCTTAAGCCGCAATGAGCAGTTCTTC. The full variable domain, completed using reference TRBV11-1 and TRBJ2-1, is EAEVAQSPRYKITEKSQAVAFWCDPISGHATLYWYRQILGQGPELLVQFQDESVVDDSQLPKDRFSAERLKGVDSTLKIQPAELGDSAMYLCASSLSRNEQFFGPGTRLTVL.